A single sample gave rise to the 5 T cell receptor beta chains below, sequenced in a study of chemoradiotherapy in HPV16-positive cancers. Using immunoSEQ multiplex PCR, the repertoire was profiled, and TCRdb retains in-frame clones only, with some absent. Among about 8,600 clones listed, around nine tenths were seen once. The sequenced sample was blood, obtained from a patient who underwent chemoradiotherapy. The receptor source for this set is a human donor with HPV-associated anogenital cancer.

This chain uses TRBV9 with TRBJ2-1, with a possible D match to TRBD1 (5 bases). Germline loops: CDR1 SGDLS, CDR2 YYNGEE. V lost 3 bases and J 8 bases, leaving 18 bases between the germline ends. CDR3 length equals 15 residues. This CDR3 reads CASSATDSGIDEQFF. Written as DNA, the CDR3 is TGTGCCAGCAGCGCCACCGACAGTGGGATCGATGAGCAGTTCTTC.

The CDR3 loop is CASSNTYNQPQHF. CDR3 DNA sequence: TGTGCCAGCAGTAATACCTATAATCAGCCCCAGCATTTT. This chain joins TRBV6-5 and TRBJ1-5; D not certain. The CDR3 has 13 amino acids. Deletions cut 5 bases from V and 4 bases from J, with 9 bases between. Germline CDR1 is MNHEY and CDR2 is SVGAGI.

The V gene is TRBV2, the J gene TRBJ2-1; D may match TRBD1 or TRBD2 (6 bases each). Germline CDR1 and CDR2: SNHLY and FYNNEI. This CDR3 spans 15 amino acids. V was shortened by 6 bases and J by 9 bases, with 21 bases between the two germline ends. The CDR3 coding sequence is TGTGCCAGCAGCCCTATATTAGGGGGGCATGGTGAGCAGTTCTTC. It encodes CASSPILGGHGEQFF.

The rearrangement links TRBV5-1 to TRBJ2-3; D may be TRBD2 (5 bases). This CDR3 is built from 14 residues. Trimming removed 5 bases at V and 4 bases at J, with 14 bases between. In germline, CDR1 is SGHRS, CDR2 YFSETQ. CDR3 residues: CASRPSPNPDTQYF. The CDR3 DNA reads TGCGCCAGCAGGCCTAGCCCTAACCCAGATACGCAGTATTTT. The full variable domain, in which reference TRBV5-1 and TRBJ2-3 provide the parts outside the CDR3, is KAGVTQTPRYLIKTRGQQVTLSCSPISGHRSVSWYQQTPGQGLQFLFEYFSETQRNKGNFPGRFSGRQFSNSRSEMNVSTLELGDSALYLCASRPSPNPDTQYFGPGTRLTVL.

CDR3 region: CASSQDQETSGTGELFF. CDR3 in DNA: TGCGCCAGCAGCCAAGATCAGGAAACTAGTGGGACCGGGGAGCTGTTTTTT. This chain uses TRBV4-3 with TRBJ2-2; maybe TRBD2 (5 bases). CDR1 is LGHNA, CDR2 YSLEER, per germline. V was trimmed by 0 bases and J by 5 bases, leaving 16 bases between them. The CDR3 contains 17 residues.